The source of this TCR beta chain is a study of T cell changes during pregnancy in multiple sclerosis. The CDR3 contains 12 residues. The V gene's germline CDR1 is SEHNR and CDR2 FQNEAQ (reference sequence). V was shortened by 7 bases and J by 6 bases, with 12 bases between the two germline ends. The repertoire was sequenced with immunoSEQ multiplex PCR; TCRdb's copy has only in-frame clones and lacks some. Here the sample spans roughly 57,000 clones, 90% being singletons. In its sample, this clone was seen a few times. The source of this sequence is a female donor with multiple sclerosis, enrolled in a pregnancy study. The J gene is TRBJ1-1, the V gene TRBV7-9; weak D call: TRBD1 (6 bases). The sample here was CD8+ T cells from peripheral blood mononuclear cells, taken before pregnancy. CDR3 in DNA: TGTGCCAGCATGGGGGCAAGTGCTGAAGCTTTCTTT. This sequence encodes CASMGASAEAFF.